These 25 T cell receptor beta chains share one sample of origin, sequenced in a study of CD4 T cells in relation to SARS-CoV-2 and coronaviruses. Their target antigens are unknown. This table comes from immunoSEQ multiplex PCR, and its TCRdb copy is limited to in-frame clones, with some not included. Among some 30,000 clones listed, more than 65% were seen once. Material: memory CD4+ T cells from PBMCs, cultured in vitro. The receptor set was obtained from an adult with COVID-19.

The chain links TRBV5-1 to TRBJ2-5; TRBD2 matches 12 bases. Germline V gene data show CDR1 as SGHRS and CDR2 as YFSETQ. With V trimmed by 5 bases and J by 5 bases, 4 bases remained unmatched. The CDR3 runs 14 residues. CDR3 amino acids: CASRLAGGPETQYF. In nucleotides, the CDR3 is TGCGCCAGCAGGCTAGCGGGAGGGCCGGAGACCCAGTACTTC.

The chain is built from TRBV27 and TRBJ1-4, with 7 bases matching TRBD1. V lost 5 bases to trimming and J lost 0 bases; unmatched junction nucleotides: 9. Germline CDR1 and CDR2: MNHEY and SMNVEV (reference sequence). This CDR3 has 17 amino acids. The CDR3 DNA follows: TGTGCCAGCAGTCTCCCCCACAGGGGCCCAACTAATGAAAAACTGTTTTTT. The encoded protein is CASSLPHRGPTNEKLFF.

The rearrangement links TRBV29-1 to TRBJ1-5; D is undetermined. The ends were cut back, 7 bases at V and 4 bases at J, with 14 bases in the middle. Germline V CDR1 and CDR2: SQVTM, ANQGSEA. The CDR3 contains 13 residues. The CDR3 DNA reads TGCAGCGCTGTCGGGTCGGAAAATCAGCCCCAGCATTTT. Encoded protein: CSAVGSENQPQHF.

The chain recombines TRBV18 with TRBJ1-6, with D possibly matching TRBD1 (6 bases). V was pared by 1 base and J by 8 bases, with 12 bases between. The CDR3 sequence is 15 residues long. Germline V gene sequence: CDR1 KGHSH, CDR2 LQKENI. CDR3 sequence reads: CASSPLAGEDSPLHF. CDR3 in DNA: TGTGCCAGCTCACCACTAGCAGGGGAGGATTCACCCCTCCACTTT.

J is TRBJ2-2 and V is TRBV9; 12 bases map to TRBD1. The CDR3 spans 17 residues. The junction had 2 bases not matched to a gene; V was cut back by 2 bases and J by 0 bases. CDR1 and CDR2 (germline): SGDLS, YYNGEE. The CDR3 sequence: CASSVGQGASNTGELFF. The CDR3 DNA reads as TGTGCCAGCAGCGTGGGACAGGGGGCTTCGAACACCGGGGAGCTGTTTTTT. The full variable domain, completed using reference TRBV9 and TRBJ2-2, is DSGVTQTPKHLITATGQRVTLRCSPRSGDLSVYWYQQSLDQGLQFLIQYYNGEERAKGNILERFSAQQFPDLHSELNLSSLELGDSALYFCASSVGQGASNTGELFFGEGSRLTVL.

The V and J genes are TRBV20-1 and TRBJ2-5; 13 nucleotides line up with TRBD2. Per germline, CDR1 DFQATT and CDR2 SNEGSKA (reference sequence). V was pared by 3 bases and J by 3 bases, with 4 bases of the junction left unmatched. CDR3 length equals 15 residues. The CDR3 here is CSASGLAGVEETQYF. CDR3 nucleotide sequence: TGCAGTGCTAGTGGACTAGCGGGAGTTGAAGAGACCCAGTACTTC.

This rearrangement joins TRBV28 to TRBJ1-6, with 11 positions matching TRBD1. The CDR3 totals 18 residues. The ends lost 7 bases at V and 5 bases at J; junction bases unmatched: 13. Germline CDR1 MDHEN, CDR2 SYDVKM. The CDR3 DNA is TGTGCCAGCACCTCTCCCGGGACAGGGGGTCGGCATAATTCACCCCTCCACTTT. This translates into CASTSPGTGGRHNSPLHF.

The CDR3, as DNA: TGTGCCAGCAGCCGAGACTACTACAATGAGCAGTTCTTC. It specifies CASSRDYYNEQFF. This chain joins TRBV6-5 and TRBJ2-1; the D gene is possibly TRBD2 (5 bases). The germline CDR1 and CDR2 sequences are MNHEY and SVGAGI. V was cut by 6 bases and J by 3 bases, with 9 bases left in between. This CDR3 has 13 residues.

The chain uses TRBV4-2 and TRBJ2-1, with TRBD2 matching over 10 bases. Trimming took 1 base from V and 3 from J; bases not matched to a gene: 9. Germline CDR1 reads LGHNA; CDR2 reads YNFKEQ. CDR3 size: 18 residues. DNA of the CDR3: TGTGCCAGCAGCCAAGGAACGGCTAGCGGGAGCGTCTACAATGAGCAGTTCTTC. Its translation is CASSQGTASGSVYNEQFF.

This chain links TRBV2 with TRBJ2-3; TRBD2 might be the D (5 bases). Between the trimmed V and J ends, which lost 6 bases and 6 bases, there was a span of 16 bases. The CDR3 consists of 14 residues. Germline V gene lookup returns CDR1 SNHLY and CDR2 FYNNEI. CDR3 bases: TGTGCCAGCAGCCTCAGAGGAGGAGGCGATACGCAGTATTTT. This encodes CASSLRGGGDTQYF.

The genes are TRBV7-2 and TRBJ2-1, with D possibly being TRBD2 (5 bases). The CDR3 length is 14 residues. V lost 7 bases, J lost 1 base, and 11 bases lay in between. Looked up from germline, CDR1 is SGHTA and CDR2 is FQGNSA. The CDR3 region is CASKEAGSYNEQFF. The CDR3 region has the DNA TGTGCCAGCAAGGAGGCGGGTTCCTACAATGAGCAGTTCTTC. Using reference TRBV7-2 and TRBJ2-1 for the parts outside the CDR3, the full variable domain is GAGVSQSPSNKVTEKGKDVELRCDPISGHTALYWYRQSLGQGLEFLIYFQGNSAPDKSGLPSDRFSAERTGGSVSTLTIQRTQQEDSAVYLCASKEAGSYNEQFFGPGTRLTVL.

The V call is TRBV6-2 or TRBV6-3, the J call TRBJ2-2; no reliable D call. Between the trimmed V and J ends, which lost 0 bases and 1 base, there was a span of 9 bases. Germline V gene sequence: CDR1 MNHEY, CDR2 SVGEGT. This CDR3 spans 16 amino acids. The CDR3 sequence is CASSYSAAWNTGELFF. The CDR3 bases are TGTGCCAGCAGTTACTCGGCGGCTTGGAACACCGGGGAGCTGTTTTTT.

The V call is TRBV7-3, the J call TRBJ2-3; D is ambiguous. The CDR3 length is 14 residues. Per germline, CDR1 SGHTA and CDR2 FQGTGA. Trimming removed 3 bases at V and 0 bases at J, with 7 bases between. The DNA of the CDR3 is TGTGCCAGCAGCTTCTCCGAGAGCACAGATACGCAGTATTTT. Protein product: CASSFSESTDTQYF.

In this sample, this clone turned up once. CDR3 sequence (DNA): TGTGCCAGCTCACTGCGACTAGGGGGGGAGACCCAGTACTTC. Its protein product is CASSLRLGGETQYF. V and J are TRBV18 and TRBJ2-5; perhaps D is TRBD1 or TRBD2 (6 bases each). CDR1 is KGHSH and CDR2 is LQKENI in the germline V gene. V shed 4 bases and J shed 5 bases, with 14 bases lying between them. This CDR3 comprises 14 residues.

V usage is TRBV6-1 and J usage is TRBJ2-7; 10 nucleotides align to TRBD1. V lost 0 bases and J lost 4; bases outside the gene matches: 6. Germline V gene sequence: CDR1 MNHNS, CDR2 SASEGT. The CDR3 sequence is 16 residues long. CDR3 DNA: TGTGCCAGCAGTGAAGCATTGACAGGGGGCTTTTACGAGCAGTACTTC. It yields the protein CASSEALTGGFYEQYF.

CDR3 DNA: TGTGCCAGCTCACCAATGCGGACAGATAATTCACCCCTCCACTTT. This encodes CASSPMRTDNSPLHF. The chain couples TRBV18 to TRBJ1-6; possible D gene TRBD1, 6 bases. V was trimmed by 2 bases and J by 5 bases, leaving 10 bases between them. Germline CDR1 and CDR2: KGHSH and LQKENI. The CDR3 consists of 15 residues.

The chain uses TRBV29-1 and TRBJ2-3, with TRBD2 identical over 7 bases. Germline V lookup: CDR1 SQVTM, CDR2 ANQGSEA. The CDR3 runs to 15 residues. Losses at the gene ends were 2 bases for V and 0 bases for J; bases not matched to a gene: 5. In DNA form, the CDR3 reads TGCAGCGTTGAAACCAAGCGGGACAGCACAGATACGCAGTATTTT. Translating it yields CSVETKRDSTDTQYF.

The chain carries TRBV11-2 and TRBJ2-5; D tentatively reads TRBD1 or TRBD2 (6 bases each). V was clipped by 5 bases and J by 7 bases, with 20 bases between them. The CDR3 runs to 15 residues. The germline gives CDR1 SGHAT, CDR2 FQNNGV. The DNA of the CDR3 is TGTGCCAGCAGCCCCTCAGGGGCGGGGACGCGGACCCAGTACTTC. It is translated as CASSPSGAGTRTQYF.

The rearrangement joins TRBV30 to TRBJ2-4; D is undetermined. Germline V gives CDR1 GTSNPN, CDR2 SVGIG (reference sequence). The V and J ends lost 1 base and 0 bases respectively, with 16 bases between them. The CDR3 runs to 17 residues. CDR3 region: CAWSEGPPVLAKNIQYF. The CDR3 DNA is TGTGCCTGGAGTGAAGGGCCCCCGGTACTAGCCAAAAACATTCAGTACTTC.

V is TRBV30 and J is TRBJ2-2; the match to TRBD2 covers 8 bases. The V gene's germline CDR1 is GTSNPN and CDR2 SVGIG (reference sequence). The CDR3 has 15 amino acids. Losses at the gene ends were 4 bases for V and 4 bases for J; bases not matched to a gene: 8. CDR3 coding DNA: TGTGCCTGGATCGGGGGGGCTGCCGGCACCGGGGAGCTGTTTTTT. Amino acids: CAWIGGAAGTGELFF. Supplemented by reference TRBV30 and TRBJ2-2, the full variable domain reads SQTIHQWPATLVQPVGSPLSLECTVEGTSNPNLYWYRQAAGRGLQLLFYSVGIGQISSEVPQNLSASRPQDRQFILSSKKLLLSDSGFYLCAWIGGAAGTGELFFGEGSRLTVL.

This chain uses TRBV6-5 with TRBJ2-2; 7 positions match TRBD1. This CDR3 has 15 amino acids. The germline gives CDR1 MNHEY, CDR2 SVGAGI. V lost 1 base and J lost 3; bases outside the gene matches: 2. CDR3 loop: CASSYWTGYTGELFF. Written as DNA, the CDR3 is TGTGCCAGCAGTTACTGGACAGGATACACCGGGGAGCTGTTTTTT.

V gene TRBV25-1 combines with J gene TRBJ2-2; D tentatively fits TRBD1 or TRBD2 (5 bases each). Trimming stripped 8 bases from V and 1 base from J, with 8 bases between. The CDR3 is 13 residues long. Germline loops: CDR1 MGHDK, CDR2 SYGVNS. CDR3 coding DNA: TGTGCCAGCGGGACGGAGAACACCGGGGAGCTGTTTTTT. Translated: CASGTENTGELFF. The whole variable domain, filled in from reference TRBV25-1 and TRBJ2-2, reads EADIYQTPRYLVIGTGKKITLECSQTMGHDKMYWYQQDPGMELHLIHYSYGVNSTEKGDLSSESTVSRIRTEHFPLTLESARPSHTSQYLCASGTENTGELFFGEGSRLTVL.

Sample share makes this clone large. The CDR3 region is CASSPRLGSRLNYGYTF. DNA for the CDR3: TGTGCCAGTAGCCCGAGGCTGGGTTCCAGGCTTAACTATGGCTACACCTTC. This chain links TRBV19 with TRBJ1-2; no definite D call. The germline CDR1 and CDR2 sequences are LNHDA and SQIVND (reference sequence). V lost 6 bases and J 1 base, leaving 21 bases between the germline ends. This CDR3 has 17 residues.

The chain uses TRBV12-3 or TRBV12-4 and TRBJ2-2; a weak D match, TRBD1 (5 bases). Deletions cut 5 bases from V and 9 bases from J, with 13 bases between. The CDR3 loop spans 13 amino acids. The CDR3: CASSPRVGRELFF. CDR3 in DNA: TGTGCCAGCAGTCCCAGGGTGGGGAGGGAGCTGTTTTTT.

This clone was recorded a few times. The chain has TRBV28 and TRBJ2-2, with D possibly TRBD2 on 6 matching bases. This CDR3 has 16 residues. Trimming cost V 4 bases and J 6 bases, with 18 bases left between them. Germline V CDR1 and CDR2: MDHEN, SYDVKM. The CDR3 nucleotides read TGTGCCAGCAGTTGGGGGTTGAGGGGACTCCCCGGGGAGCTGTTTTTT. Protein sequence: CASSWGLRGLPGELFF.